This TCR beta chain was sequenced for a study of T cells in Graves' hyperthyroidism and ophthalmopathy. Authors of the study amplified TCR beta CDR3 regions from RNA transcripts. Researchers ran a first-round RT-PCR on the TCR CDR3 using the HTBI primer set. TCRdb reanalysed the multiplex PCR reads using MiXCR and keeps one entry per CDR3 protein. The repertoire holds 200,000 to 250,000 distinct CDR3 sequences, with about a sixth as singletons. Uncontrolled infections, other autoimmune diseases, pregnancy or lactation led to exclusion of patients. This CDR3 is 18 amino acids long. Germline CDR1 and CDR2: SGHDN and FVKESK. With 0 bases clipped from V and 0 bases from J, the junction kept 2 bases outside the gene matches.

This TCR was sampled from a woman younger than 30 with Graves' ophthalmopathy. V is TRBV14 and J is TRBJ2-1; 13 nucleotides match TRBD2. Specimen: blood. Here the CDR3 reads CASSQDRLAGGSYNEQFF. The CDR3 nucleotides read TGTGCCAGCAGCCAAGACCGACTAGCGGGAGGCTCCTACAATGAGCAGTTCTTC.